The T cell receptor (beta chain) described here comes from a study of blood T cell repertoires in COVID-19. Clones were read by immunoSEQ multiplex PCR, and TCRdb kept only the in-frame ones, dropping some. The data show approximately 400,000 clones, with roughly 90% seen just once and 0.86% held by the top ten. Germline V CDR1 and CDR2: LNHDA, SQIVND (reference sequence). Trimming at V came to 1 base and at J to 1 base, leaving 4 bases not matched to a gene. The CDR3 sequence is 16 residues long. Sequencing input: PBMCs or T cells enriched from blood (not recorded which). The chain employs TRBV19 and TRBJ1-3, with 7 nucleotides matching TRBD1. The sequence came from a woman between 40 and 50 years old who had been exposed to COVID-19. CDR3 coding DNA: TGTGCCAGTAGTATAGGGGCAGGGGGTTCTGGAAACACCATATATTTT. This codes for CASSIGAGGSGNTIYF.